This is a list of T cell receptor beta chains from one sample in a study of T cell clones after liver transplantation. Clones were read by immunoSEQ multiplex PCR, and TCRdb kept only the in-frame ones, dropping some. The sample shows about 120,000 clones, about nine tenths of them seen only once. The input for sequencing was CD4+ T cells from blood, taken 12 months after liver transplant. The receptor set was obtained from a human patient who received a liver transplant. Part of the T cells may come from the graft donor. Both conserved end residues are part of each CDR3. A D gene is named only where the DNA matches it firmly. Clone size is stated in some rows and not others, as once, few, many or a class when expanded.

d_call	v_call	j_call	clone_size	cdr3_aa	cdr3_nt
-	TRBV11-3	TRBJ1-1	-	CASSLRGGNTEAFF	TGTGCCAGCAGCTTGAGGGGGGGAAACACTGAAGCTTTCTTT
-	TRBV19	TRBJ2-6	-	CASTQGSSGANVLTF	TGTGCCAGTACACAGGGAAGCTCTGGGGCCAACGTCCTGACTTTC
-	TRBV29-1	TRBJ1-1	few	CSVELGVVAFF	TGCAGCGTTGAGTTGGGGGTTGTAGCTTTCTTT
TRBD2	TRBV7-2	TRBJ2-7	-	CASSGWGNKREEGEQYF	TGTGCCAGCAGCGGGTGGGGGAATAAGCGGGAGGAGGGCGAGCAGTACTTC
TRBD2	TRBV5-4	TRBJ2-3	-	CASTPGTSGSGDTQYF	TGTGCCAGCACCCCAGGGACTAGCGGGAGTGGGGATACGCAGTATTTT
-	TRBV9	TRBJ1-1	-	CASSAGTGMNTEAFF	TGTGCCAGCAGCGCCGGGACTGGAATGAACACTGAAGCTTTCTTT
-	TRBV19	TRBJ2-2	many	CASRDRGTGELFF	TGTGCCAGTCGCGATAGGGGAACGGGGGAGCTGTTTTTT
-	TRBV29-1	TRBJ2-5	-	CSVEVRVRGETQYF	TGCAGCGTTGAAGTCAGGGTTAGGGGGGAGACCCAGTACTTC
-	TRBV5-6	TRBJ2-7	few	CASSLEAGLGEQYF	TGTGCCAGCAGCTTGGAGGCAGGGTTGGGGGAGCAGTACTTC
TRBD1	TRBV28	TRBJ1-2	-	CASSLPGTANTVDYGYTF	TGTGCCAGCAGTTTACCCGGGACAGCTAATACCGTCGACTATGGCTACACCTTC
TRBD2	TRBV2	TRBJ2-1	-	CASRGHLGLAGFLNEQFF	TGTGCCAGCAGGGGACACCTAGGACTAGCGGGATTCCTCAATGAGCAGTTCTTC
TRBD1	TRBV5-6	TRBJ1-6	-	CASSFGAGGQGAWNSPLHF	TGTGCCAGCAGCTTTGGCGCGGGCGGACAGGGGGCTTGGAATTCACCCCTCCACTTT
TRBD1	TRBV4-1	TRBJ2-6	-	CASSPKGQPLFSGANVLTF	TGCGCCAGCAGCCCGAAGGGACAGCCACTCTTCTCTGGGGCCAACGTCCTGACTTTC
TRBD2	TRBV6-5	TRBJ2-7	-	CASSSTGTSGSYEQYF	TGTGCCAGCAGTTCGACCGGGACTAGCGGGAGTTACGAGCAGTACTTC
-	TRBV19	TRBJ1-5	few	CASKGQNSNQPQHF	TGTGCCAGTAAGGGGCAGAATAGCAATCAGCCCCAGCATTTT
-	TRBV10-2	TRBJ2-1	-	CASTLGVVAYNEQFF	TGCGCCAGCACACTGGGGGTCGTAGCCTACAATGAGCAGTTCTTC
TRBD1	TRBV5-4	TRBJ1-5	-	CASSSPTGGVYSNQPQHF	TGTGCCAGCAGCTCGCCGACAGGGGGGGTTTATAGCAATCAGCCCCAGCATTTT
TRBD2	TRBV5-4	TRBJ2-1	-	CASSLGGLAGVANEQFF	TGTGCCAGCAGCTTGGGGGGACTAGCGGGAGTTGCCAATGAGCAGTTCTTC
-	TRBV6-5	TRBJ1-3	-	CASSSQGFSGNTIYF	TGTGCCAGCAGTTCCCAGGGGTTCTCCGGAAACACCATATATTTT
-	TRBV19	TRBJ2-1	-	CASSPGTPDVGQFF	TGTGCCAGTAGTCCCGGGACTCCCGACGTAGGGCAGTTCTTC
-	TRBV28	TRBJ1-1	-	CASSRADAGSAEAFF	TGTGCCAGCAGCCGGGCGGATGCGGGGAGTGCTGAAGCTTTCTTT
-	TRBV2	TRBJ1-5	once	CASSRGTVAYQPQHF	TGTGCCAGCAGTAGAGGGACCGTAGCGTATCAGCCCCAGCATTTT
-	TRBV12-5	TRBJ2-7	-	CASGLAFGGTRSYEQYF	TGTGCTAGTGGTTTGGCCTTCGGAGGGACACGGTCCTACGAGCAGTACTTC
-	TRBV6-5	TRBJ2-7	-	CASSRPSTGTYEQYF	TGTGCCAGCAGCCGACCCTCCACAGGAACCTACGAGCAGTACTTC
-	TRBV12-1	TRBJ2-5	-	CASSTIRLERTQYF	TGTGCCAGCAGCACAATACGACTAGAGCGGACCCAGTACTTC
-	TRBV29-1	TRBJ1-1	once	CSVEGDRLYTEAFF	TGCAGCGTTGAAGGCGACAGGCTCTACACTGAAGCTTTCTTT
-	TRBV7-8	TRBJ2-4	-	CASSLRQRGNIQYF	TGTGCCAGCAGCTTACGGCAGAGGGGGAACATTCAGTACTTC
-	TRBV7-3	TRBJ1-1	once	CASSLRPRPDTEAFF	TGTGCCAGCAGCTTAAGGCCCCGGCCGGACACTGAAGCTTTCTTT
-	TRBV28	TRBJ2-7	-	CASSSLVSEYF	TGTGCCAGCAGTTCACTAGTGAGTGAGTACTTC
TRBD2	TRBV5-1	TRBJ2-3	-	CASSLRLAGSTDTQYF	TGCGCCAGCAGCCTAAGATTAGCGGGGAGCACAGATACGCAGTATTTT
-	TRBV5-1	TRBJ1-1	-	CASSLPASEGEAFF	TGCGCCAGCAGCTTGCCGGCCAGCGAGGGGGAAGCTTTCTTT
TRBD2	TRBV15	TRBJ2-7	-	CATSRGLAGASYEQYF	TGTGCCACCAGCAGAGGTCTAGCGGGAGCCTCCTACGAGCAGTACTTC
TRBD1	TRBV11-3	TRBJ1-1	once	CASSRRTGPNTEAFF	TGTGCCAGCAGCCGACGGACAGGACCGAACACTGAAGCTTTCTTT
-	TRBV5-1	TRBJ2-7	once	CASGRGNQYEQYF	TGCGCCAGCGGGCGGGGTAATCAATACGAGCAGTACTTC
TRBD1	TRBV18	TRBJ2-7	-	CASSPNRGRDEQYF	TGTGCCAGCTCACCCAACAGGGGGCGCGACGAGCAGTACTTC
TRBD2	TRBV19	TRBJ2-1	-	CASSGLAGVRSYNEQFF	TGTGCCAGTAGTGGACTAGCGGGAGTTAGGTCCTACAATGAGCAGTTCTTC
TRBD2	TRBV5-1	TRBJ2-7	-	CASSLEPGGSYEQYF	TGCGCCAGCAGCTTGGAGCCCGGGGGGTCCTACGAGCAGTACTTC
-	TRBV29-1	TRBJ2-2	-	CSVGETTGELFF	TGCAGCGTGGGTGAAACCACCGGGGAGCTGTTTTTT
TRBD1	TRBV5-6	TRBJ2-7	-	CASSSTTGTGAYEQYF	TGTGCCAGCAGCTCGACCACCGGGACAGGGGCCTACGAGCAGTACTTC
-	TRBV6-1	TRBJ2-1	-	CASSAGPEGRKFF	TGTGCCAGCAGTGCGGGGCCTGAGGGTAGGAAGTTCTTC
-	TRBV7-3	TRBJ1-1	-	CASSPRVNDNTEAFF	TGTGCCAGCAGCCCAAGGGTCAATGATAACACTGAAGCTTTCTTT
-	TRBV7-7	TRBJ2-5	-	CASSPHAGPLGAQYF	TGTGCCAGCAGCCCACATGCGGGACCCCTGGGCGCCCAGTACTTC
TRBD1	TRBV6-6	TRBJ1-2	-	CASSLKGTGRNYGYTF	TGTGCCAGCAGTTTAAAGGGGACAGGACGAAACTATGGCTACACCTTC